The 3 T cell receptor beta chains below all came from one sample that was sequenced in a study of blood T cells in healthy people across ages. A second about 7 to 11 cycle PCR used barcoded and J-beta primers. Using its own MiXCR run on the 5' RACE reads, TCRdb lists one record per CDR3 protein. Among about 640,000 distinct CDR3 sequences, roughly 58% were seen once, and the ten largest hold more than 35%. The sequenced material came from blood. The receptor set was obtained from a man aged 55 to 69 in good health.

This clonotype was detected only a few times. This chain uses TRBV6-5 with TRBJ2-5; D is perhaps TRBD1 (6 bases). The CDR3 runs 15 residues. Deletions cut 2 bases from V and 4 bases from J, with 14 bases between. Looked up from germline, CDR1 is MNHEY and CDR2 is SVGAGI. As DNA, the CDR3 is TGTGCCAGCAGTTACGGCCAACAGGGTTCAGAGACCCAGTACTTC. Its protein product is CASSYGQQGSETQYF.

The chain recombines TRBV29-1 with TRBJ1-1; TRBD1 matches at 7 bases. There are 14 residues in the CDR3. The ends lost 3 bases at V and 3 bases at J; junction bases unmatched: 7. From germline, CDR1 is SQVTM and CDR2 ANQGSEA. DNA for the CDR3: TGCAGCGTTGAGGAGACAGGGAGGCACACTGAAGCTTTCTTT. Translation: CSVEETGRHTEAFF.

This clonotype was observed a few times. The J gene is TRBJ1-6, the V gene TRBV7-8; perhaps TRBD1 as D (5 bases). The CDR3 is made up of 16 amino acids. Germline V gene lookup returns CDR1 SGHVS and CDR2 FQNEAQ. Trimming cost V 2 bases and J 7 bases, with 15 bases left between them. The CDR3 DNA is TGTGCCAGCAGCTTACAGCCATTATGGGGGAATTCACCCCTCCACTTT. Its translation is CASSLQPLWGNSPLHF.